One sample yielded the 10 T cell receptor beta chains listed below, sequenced in a study of cytomegalovirus exposure and HLA in healthy donors. Primers included in the PCR were 60 Vbeta and 13 Jbeta primers. The protocol was immunoSEQ multiplex PCR, while the TCRdb copy is restricted to in-frame clones and leaves out a portion. The sample data list 80,000 to 100,000 clones. The sample was PBMCs. Receptors originate from a man aged 50-60 years in good health and CMV-seropositive.

The chain uses TRBV18 and TRBJ2-3, with 10 bases identical to TRBD2. The CDR3 consists of 15 residues. Germline CDR1 reads KGHSH; CDR2 reads LQKENI. The V gene end was trimmed by 8 bases and the J gene end by 2 bases; junction bases not matched to a gene: 7. The CDR3 reads CASPTGTSDTDTQYF. CDR3 DNA sequence: TGTGCCAGCCCGACAGGGACTAGCGACACAGATACGCAGTATTTT.

V gene TRBV11-3 combines with J gene TRBJ1-1; D gene unclear. Germline V CDR1 and CDR2: SGHNT, YENEEA. The CDR3 runs 13 residues. Trimming cost V 5 bases and J 1 base, with 8 bases left between them. The CDR3 DNA is TGTGCCAGCAGCCCCCCAGAGAACACTGAAGCTTTCTTT. Translated: CASSPPENTEAFF.

This sequence joins TRBV10-3 and TRBJ2-1; 9 bases fit TRBD1. Germline V gene sequence: CDR1 ENHRY, CDR2 SYGVKD. This CDR3 has 18 amino acids. The ends lost 0 bases at V and 5 bases at J; junction bases unmatched: 11. The CDR3 spells CAISESKGPGQGNNEQFF. DNA of the CDR3: TGTGCCATCAGTGAGTCCAAAGGGCCGGGACAGGGCAACAATGAGCAGTTCTTC.

This chain's CDR3 is CAWSDAGYYGYTF. The CDR3 DNA sequence: TGTGCCTGGAGTGACGCAGGGTACTATGGCTACACCTTC. The chain employs TRBV30 and TRBJ1-2; tentative D call: TRBD1 (5 bases). The length of the CDR3 is 13 residues. Germline V gene sequence: CDR1 GTSNPN, CDR2 SVGIG (reference sequence). The V end was cut by 1 base, the J end by 3 bases, with 9 bases between.

V is TRBV2 and J is TRBJ2-7; 7 bases line up with TRBD1. CDR3 length equals 13 residues. CDR1 and CDR2 from the germline V gene are SNHLY and FYNNEI. With 6 bases clipped from V and 3 bases from J, the junction kept 5 bases outside the gene matches. CDR3: CASRKQGNYEQYF. The CDR3 nucleotides read TGTGCCAGCAGGAAACAGGGGAACTACGAGCAGTACTTC.

The rearrangement uses TRBV10-3 and TRBJ1-1; D is uncertain. V was cut by 6 bases and J by 0 bases, with 8 bases left in between. This CDR3 is 13 amino acids long. Germline V gives CDR1 ENHRY, CDR2 SYGVKD. CDR3 residues: CAISGSMNTEAFF. In nucleotides, the CDR3 is TGTGCCATCAGCGGGTCCATGAACACTGAAGCTTTCTTT.

This chain joins TRBV5-4 and TRBJ2-7; 11 bases line up with TRBD1. Trimming at V came to 3 bases and at J to 5 bases, leaving 10 bases not matched to a gene. Germline CDR1 SGHNT, CDR2 YYREEE (reference sequence). This CDR3 has 16 amino acids. CDR3 protein: CASSSITRDRGNEQYF. The CDR3 DNA is TGTGCCAGCAGCTCTATTACCCGGGACAGGGGGAACGAGCAGTACTTC.

V gene TRBV9 combines with J gene TRBJ2-3; TRBD2 aligns across 10 bases. Germline V gene data show CDR1 as SGDLS and CDR2 as YYNGEE. CDR3 length: 16 amino acids. V trimming: 3 bases; J trimming: 4 bases; junction bases outside the gene matches: 8. CDR3 DNA sequence: TGTGCCAGCAGCGACCCCGGGACTAGCGTCCCAGATACGCAGTATTTT. This codes for CASSDPGTSVPDTQYF.

The V gene is TRBV11-3, the J gene TRBJ2-2; D perhaps matches TRBD1 (6 bases). Germline CDR1 SGHNT, CDR2 YENEEA. V lost 5 bases and J 0 bases, leaving 10 bases between the germline ends. This CDR3 is built from 15 residues. CDR3 in amino acids: CASSLGTTNTGELFF. CDR3 DNA: TGTGCCAGCAGCCTCGGGACAACGAACACCGGGGAGCTGTTTTTT.

CDR3: CASSERTAGNTIYF. CDR3 coding DNA: TGTGCCAGCAGTGAAAGGACTGCCGGAAACACCATATATTTT. The chain links TRBV25-1 to TRBJ1-3; no clear D gene. CDR1 is MGHDK, CDR2 SYGVNS, per germline. The CDR3 totals 14 residues. Trimming took off 2 bases at V and 4 bases at J, with 9 bases between the two ends. Based on the CDR3 plus reference TRBV25-1 and TRBJ1-3, the full variable domain is EADIYQTPRYLVIGTGKKITLECSQTMGHDKMYWYQQDPGMELHLIHYSYGVNSTEKGDLSSESTVSRIRTEHFPLTLESARPSHTSQYLCASSERTAGNTIYFGEGSWLTVV.